Following are 18 T cell receptor beta chains from one sample sequenced in a study of blood T cell repertoires in COVID-19. Sequencing used immunoSEQ multiplex PCR; TCRdb keeps in-frame clones, though not all of them. This sample yields about 180,000 clones, of which around 80% are seen a single time; roughly 2.9% belongs to the top ten. Material for sequencing was peripheral blood. The receptors were sampled from a woman in her fifties or sixties with acute or convalescent COVID-19.

Worth noting for this clone: Other DNA sequences in the same sample also yield this CDR3. This rearrangement joins TRBV7-2 to TRBJ1-5; TRBD1 is a possible D gene (6 bases). Germline V lookup: CDR1 SGHTA, CDR2 FQGNSA. CDR3 size: 14 residues. Trimming removed 1 base at V and 2 bases at J, with 6 bases between. The CDR3 sequence: CASSLDRGNQPQHF. The CDR3 nucleotides read TGTGCCAGCAGCTTAGACAGGGGCAATCAGCCCCAGCATTTT.

The CDR3 DNA is TGTGCCAGCTCGCGGGGAGTTGCCTACGAGCAGTACTTC. It specifies CASSRGVAYEQYF. This chain connects TRBV7-9 to TRBJ2-7; TRBD2 is a possible D gene (6 bases). Germline V CDR1 and CDR2: SEHNR, FQNEAQ (reference sequence). Between the trimmed V and J ends, which lost 8 bases and 2 bases, there was a span of 13 bases. CDR3 length equals 13 residues.

The chain is built from TRBV20-1 and TRBJ2-1, with 10 bases that match TRBD2. V trimming: 7 bases; J trimming: 13 bases; junction bases outside the gene matches: 7. The CDR3 has 11 residues. The germline CDR1 and CDR2 sequences are DFQATT and SNEGSKA (reference sequence). The CDR3: CSGWLAGVQFF. The CDR3 region has the DNA TGCAGTGGTTGGCTAGCGGGGGTACAGTTCTTC.

This clone has more than one count but fewer than ten. The V and J genes are TRBV5-4 and TRBJ2-7, with 9 positions matching TRBD1. The CDR3 extends over 14 amino acids. The V and J ends lost 3 bases and 3 bases, in that order; junction bases with no gene match: 4. CDR1 and CDR2 from the germline V gene are SGHNT and YYREEE (reference sequence). The CDR3 DNA follows: TGTGCCAGCAGCTCACCGGGACAGGGCTACGAGCAGTACTTC. The encoded protein is CASSSPGQGYEQYF. The whole variable domain, remainder taken from reference TRBV5-4 and TRBJ2-7, is ETGVTQSPTHLIKTRGQQVTLRCSSQSGHNTVSWYQQALGQGPQFIFQYYREEENGRGNFPPRFSGLQFPNYSSELNVNALELDDSALYLCASSSPGQGYEQYFGPGTRLTVT.

This chain joins TRBV27 and TRBJ2-1; D might be TRBD1 (6 bases). Germline V lookup: CDR1 MNHEY, CDR2 SMNVEV (reference sequence). Trimming took off 5 bases at V and 5 bases at J, with 16 bases between the two ends. The CDR3 is 15 amino acids. The CDR3 DNA reads TGTGCCAGCAGTAGGATCCCGCAGGGGAACAATGAGCAGTTCTTC. This encodes CASSRIPQGNNEQFF.

The chain links TRBV7-2 to TRBJ2-5; 14 positions agree with TRBD2. Germline assignment: CDR1 SGHTA and CDR2 FQGNSA. The CDR3 runs 16 residues. Unmatched junction bases numbered 2, after V lost 5 bases and J lost 0 bases. The CDR3 here is CASSLGLAGDQETQYF. The CDR3 DNA reads as TGTGCCAGCAGCCTGGGACTAGCGGGGGACCAAGAGACCCAGTACTTC.

This sequence joins TRBV5-1 and TRBJ2-5, with D perhaps TRBD1 (6 bases). V dropped 3 bases and J dropped 9 bases, with 12 bases sitting between them. Germline V gene sequence: CDR1 SGHRS, CDR2 YFSETQ. CDR3 length: 12 residues. CDR3 loop: CASSWDNRAQYF. The CDR3 region has the DNA TGCGCCAGCAGCTGGGACAACCGGGCCCAGTACTTC.

The rearrangement uses TRBV12-3 or TRBV12-4 and TRBJ2-3, with D unclear. The V gene lost 5 bases and the J gene lost 6 bases, with 9 bases spanning the gap. CDR3 size: 12 residues. CDR3 protein: CASSGGIDTQYF. The CDR3 DNA reads as TGTGCCAGCAGTGGCGGTATCGATACGCAGTATTTT.

The chain carries TRBV5-1 and TRBJ1-3; 11 positions agree with TRBD1. This CDR3 comprises 17 residues. V lost 5 bases to trimming and J lost 0 bases; unmatched junction nucleotides: 7. The germline V gene encodes CDR1 SGHRS and CDR2 YFSETQ. In DNA, the CDR3 is TGCGCCAGCAGTTTAGGACAGGGGGCCCTCTCTGGAAACACCATATATTTT. Amino acids: CASSLGQGALSGNTIYF.

The V call is TRBV29-1, the J call TRBJ2-1; 13 nucleotides match TRBD2. Germline CDR1 reads SQVTM; CDR2 reads ANQGSEA. This CDR3 has 15 residues. The chain's CDR3 is CSLRTSGSSYNEQFF. CDR3 DNA sequence: TGCAGTCTTCGGACTAGCGGGAGCTCCTACAATGAGCAGTTCTTC.

The chain couples TRBV12-3 or TRBV12-4 to TRBJ1-1; the D gene is possibly TRBD1 (6 bases). CDR3 length: 12 amino acids. The V end was cut by 6 bases, the J end by 5 bases, with 10 bases between. The CDR3 DNA follows: TGTGCCAGCAGGTCAGGGGTTACTGAAGCTTTCTTT. It translates to CASRSGVTEAFF.

This clone was recorded only once. The chain has TRBV28 and TRBJ1-1; 9 bases are shared with TRBD1. V trimming: 5 bases; J trimming: 0 bases; junction bases outside the gene matches: 7. The CDR3 is 16 residues long. Germline V gene data show CDR1 as MDHEN and CDR2 as SYDVKM. Written as DNA, the CDR3 is TGTGCCAGCAGTGGGGGACAGGGACAAATGAACACTGAAGCTTTCTTT. Translated: CASSGGQGQMNTEAFF.

V is TRBV19 and J is TRBJ1-1; no reliable D call. Germline CDR1 and CDR2: LNHDA and SQIVND (reference sequence). Trimming took 3 bases from V and 1 from J, leaving 9 bases between them. The CDR3 sequence is 14 residues long. For the CDR3, the DNA is TGTGCCAGTAGTATTTTGGCAGAGAACACTGAAGCTTTCTTT. It encodes CASSILAENTEAFF. Complete variable domain (other parts from reference TRBV19 and TRBJ1-1): DGGITQSPKYLFRKEGQNVTLSCEQNLNHDAMYWYRQDPGQGLRLIYYSQIVNDFQKGDIAEGYSVSREKKESFPLTVTSAQKNPTAFYLCASSILAENTEAFFGQGTRLTVV.

CDR3 sequence reads: CATSDPGTGVYGYTF. CDR3 DNA: TGTGCCACCAGTGACCCCGGGACAGGGGTTTATGGCTACACCTTC. The rearrangement uses TRBV24-1 and TRBJ1-2, with TRBD1 matching over 10 bases. CDR1 is KGHDR, CDR2 SFDVKD, per germline. This CDR3 spans 15 amino acids. J gave up 5 bases and V 4 bases, and 6 bases lay outside the gene matches.

V usage is TRBV7-2 and J usage is TRBJ2-2; D ambiguous. Trimming shortened V by 0 bases and J by 4 bases, and 9 bases separated the two germline ends. Germline loops: CDR1 SGHTA, CDR2 FQGNSA. The CDR3 is 15 residues long. CDR3 sequence: CASSLAATPTGELFF. The DNA for the CDR3 is TGTGCCAGCAGCTTAGCAGCTACCCCCACCGGGGAGCTGTTTTTT.

V gene TRBV19 combines with J gene TRBJ1-2; a possible D gene is TRBD1 (5 bases). The CDR3 loop spans 15 amino acids. Trimming removed 10 bases at V and 9 bases at J, with 27 bases between. CDR1 and CDR2 (germline): LNHDA, SQIVND (reference sequence). The CDR3: CATAITDSVMDSYTF. CDR3 sequence (DNA): TGTGCCACCGCGATAACAGACAGTGTGATGGATAGCTACACCTTC.

This sequence joins TRBV12-5 and TRBJ2-6; no clear D gene. Germline V CDR1 and CDR2: LGHNT, FRNRAP. V shed 0 bases and J shed 4 bases, with 10 bases lying between them. This CDR3 has 16 residues. The CDR3 DNA sequence: TGTGCTAGTGGTTTGGTATGGCCCGGGGGGGCCAACGTCCTGACTTTC. Residues: CASGLVWPGGANVLTF.

The CDR3 nucleotides are TGTGCCACCAGCAGAGCTTCAGGGTTTACTAATGAAAAACTGTTTTTT. Residues: CATSRASGFTNEKLFF. The V and J genes are TRBV15 and TRBJ1-4; the D gene is possibly TRBD1 (5 bases). Germline V gives CDR1 LNHNV, CDR2 YYDKDF (reference sequence). V lost 1 base and J 2 bases, leaving 11 bases between the germline ends. The CDR3 is 16 amino acids.